The next 28 T cell receptor beta chains were all read from a single sample in a study of cytomegalovirus exposure and HLA in healthy donors. Primers: 60 Vbeta forward and 13 Jbeta reverse. Measured with immunoSEQ multiplex PCR; TCRdb has only the in-frame clones, and not every one. The table has fewer than 250,000 clones, more than 75% seen once. Material: PBMCs. The receptors here all came from a woman aged 25 to 39 in good health and CMV-seropositive.

The V call is TRBV28, the J call TRBJ1-2, with a tentative D call TRBD1 (5 bases). The CDR3 runs 13 residues. V was trimmed by 1 base and J by 8 bases, leaving 11 bases between them. Per the germline V gene, CDR1 is MDHEN and CDR2 is SYDVKM. Written as DNA, the CDR3 is TGTGCCAGCAGTTTATTTGCGGGGGGGGGCTACACCTTC. This codes for CASSLFAGGGYTF.

This clone was seen only once. V gene TRBV7-3 combines with J gene TRBJ2-1, with D perhaps matching TRBD2 (7 bases). Trimming stripped 5 bases from V and 0 bases from J, with 20 bases between. The germline V gene has CDR1 SGHTA and CDR2 FQGTGA. The CDR3 has 18 residues. CDR3 residues: CASSPRGGKLVSYNEQFF. In DNA form, the CDR3 reads TGTGCCAGCAGCCCGAGGGGGGGAAAGTTAGTCTCCTACAATGAGCAGTTCTTC. The complete variable domain, with remaining parts taken from reference TRBV7-3 and TRBJ2-1, reads GAGVSQTPSNKVTEKGKYVELRCDPISGHTALYWYRQSLGQGPEFLIYFQGTGAADDSGLPNDRFFAVRPEGSVSTLKIQRTERGDSAVYLCASSPRGGKLVSYNEQFFGPGTRLTVL.

The chain recombines TRBV30 with TRBJ2-7, with D perhaps matching TRBD2 (5 bases). V lost 5 bases and J 2 bases, leaving 13 bases between the germline ends. The CDR3 has 13 residues. Germline V CDR1 and CDR2: GTSNPN, SVGIG (reference sequence). CDR3 coding DNA: TGTGCCTGGGCCCGAGGGAGCACCTACGAGCAGTACTTC. It encodes CAWARGSTYEQYF. Full variable domain (remainder filled in from reference TRBV30 and TRBJ2-7): SQTIHQWPATLVQPVGSPLSLECTVEGTSNPNLYWYRQAAGRGLQLLFYSVGIGQISSEVPQNLSASRPQDRQFILSSKKLLLSDSGFYLCAWARGSTYEQYFGPGTRLTVT.

In DNA form, the CDR3 reads TGCGCCAGCAGCCTACCTTTCGGGGCTGGAAACACCATATATTTT. Translation gives CASSLPFGAGNTIYF. V and J are TRBV4-1 and TRBJ1-3; no clear D gene. Germline V gene data show CDR1 as MGHRA and CDR2 as YSYEKL. The CDR3 extends over 15 amino acids. V was trimmed by 4 bases and J by 2 bases, leaving 12 bases between them.

This chain links TRBV5-1 with TRBJ2-1; 7 positions agree with TRBD2. With 3 bases clipped from V and 6 bases from J, the junction kept 3 bases outside the gene matches. The CDR3 loop spans 13 amino acids. The germline V gene has CDR1 SGHRS and CDR2 YFSETQ. CDR3 bases: TGCGCCAGCAGCTCGCGGGAGCCCAATGAGCAGTTCTTC. This codes for CASSSREPNEQFF.

Regarding this clone: Other DNA sequences in this specimen translate into the identical CDR3. The J gene is TRBJ2-5, the V gene TRBV5-1, with TRBD1 identical over 8 bases. V lost 1 base and J lost 1; bases outside the gene matches: 0. CDR3 size: 14 residues. The V gene's germline CDR1 is SGHRS and CDR2 YFSETQ. This chain's CDR3 is CASSLTGGQETQYF. As DNA, the CDR3 is TGCGCCAGCAGCTTGACAGGGGGCCAAGAGACCCAGTACTTC.

This chain connects TRBV29-1 to TRBJ1-1, with D unresolved. CDR3 size: 11 residues. Germline lookup yields CDR1 SQVTM and CDR2 ANQGSEA. V lost 5 bases and J 6 bases, leaving 10 bases between the germline ends. The CDR3 reads CSVPGLPEAFF. In DNA, the CDR3 is TGCAGCGTTCCAGGTTTACCTGAAGCTTTCTTT.

This chain links TRBV7-9 with TRBJ2-5; 7 bases fit TRBD1. Trimming cost V 5 bases and J 1 base; bases outside gene matches: 1. The CDR3 spans 13 residues. Germline V CDR1 and CDR2: SEHNR, FQNEAQ (reference sequence). The CDR3 DNA follows: TGTGCCAGCAGCCGACAGGGCCAAGAGACCCAGTACTTC. Translation: CASSRQGQETQYF.

This clone came up a few times. This chain uses TRBV5-1 with TRBJ1-6; D unresolved. This CDR3 has 14 amino acids. Germline-derived CDR1 and CDR2 are SGHRS and YFSETQ. V shed 0 bases and J shed 4 bases, with 5 bases lying between them. CDR3: CASSLAQYNSPLHF. In DNA, the CDR3 is TGCGCCAGCAGCTTGGCCCAGTATAATTCACCCCTCCACTTT.

The CDR3 nucleotides read TGTGCCAGCAGACTCGACAACCTTAATGAAAAACTGTTTTTT. Encoded protein: CASRLDNLNEKLFF. The V call is TRBV28, the J call TRBJ1-4; D is undetermined. Germline V gives CDR1 MDHEN, CDR2 SYDVKM. V was trimmed by 6 bases and J by 4 bases, leaving 12 bases between them. The CDR3 runs 14 residues.

The chain combines TRBV7-2 with TRBJ2-3; D call uncertain. The V gene lost 7 bases and the J gene lost 4 bases, with 6 bases spanning the gap. Germline CDR1 is SGHTA and CDR2 is FQGNSA. The CDR3 length is 11 residues. The CDR3 nucleotides are TGTGCCAGCACTACCGCAGATACGCAGTATTTT. This encodes CASTTADTQYF.

The chain carries TRBV5-1 and TRBJ1-2, with D perhaps matching TRBD1 (6 bases). This CDR3 is built from 16 residues. V lost 4 bases and J lost 5, with 21 bases in between. The germline V gene encodes CDR1 SGHRS and CDR2 YFSETQ. The CDR3 here is CASSPRDWGRDYGYTF. For the CDR3, the DNA is TGCGCCAGCAGCCCCCGCGACTGGGGGCGAGATTATGGCTACACCTTC.

The chain combines TRBV5-1 with TRBJ2-7; 11 bases line up with TRBD2. Germline CDR1 reads SGHRS; CDR2 reads YFSETQ. This CDR3 spans 15 amino acids. Trimming took 4 bases from V and 5 from J; bases not matched to a gene: 8. The CDR3 is CASSKISGGADEQYF. The CDR3 DNA reads TGCGCCAGCAGCAAAATTAGCGGGGGGGCCGACGAGCAGTACTTC. The full variable domain, completed using reference TRBV5-1 and TRBJ2-7, is KAGVTQTPRYLIKTRGQQVTLSCSPISGHRSVSWYQQTPGQGLQFLFEYFSETQRNKGNFPGRFSGRQFSNSRSEMNVSTLELGDSALYLCASSKISGGADEQYFGPGTRLTVT.

This CDR3 reads CASSLRQREGWETQYF. The CDR3 coding sequence is TGTGCCAGCAGCTTGAGACAGCGGGAGGGTTGGGAGACCCAGTACTTC. The chain carries TRBV7-2 and TRBJ2-5; TRBD2 aligns across 10 bases. V lost 3 bases to trimming and J lost 5 bases; unmatched junction nucleotides: 9. The CDR3 spans 16 residues. Germline CDR1 and CDR2: SGHTA and FQGNSA.

The gene calls are TRBV6-1 and TRBJ1-4; maybe TRBD1 (5 bases). Trimming shortened V by 2 bases and J by 8 bases, and 9 bases separated the two germline ends. Per the germline V gene, CDR1 is MNHNS and CDR2 is SASEGT. CDR3 length: 13 residues. This CDR3 reads CASSEQGREKLFF. Here the CDR3 DNA reads TGTGCCAGCAGTGAACAGGGTAGAGAAAAACTGTTTTTT.

This clone was found once. The chain links TRBV28 to TRBJ2-7; 8 bases are a match to TRBD2. V was pared by 2 bases and J by 2 bases, with 5 bases of the junction left unmatched. The CDR3 length is 15 residues. Germline values: CDR1 MDHEN, CDR2 SYDVKM. CDR3 DNA: TGTGCCAGCAGTTTACCCAGCGGGGGAGCCTACGAGCAGTACTTC. Translated, it gives CASSLPSGGAYEQYF.

The rearrangement links TRBV5-1 to TRBJ1-2, with D hard to call. This CDR3 is built from 14 residues. With 0 bases removed from V and 3 bases from J, the gap between germline ends came to 9 bases. Germline CDR1 is SGHRS and CDR2 is YFSETQ. In nucleotides, the CDR3 is TGCGCCAGCAGCTTGGCCTTGAGAGACTATGGCTACACCTTC. Translating gives CASSLALRDYGYTF.

The chain links TRBV27 to TRBJ1-1; 8 positions agree with TRBD1. The CDR3 loop spans 13 amino acids. V was pared by 3 bases and J by 11 bases, with 8 bases of the junction left unmatched. Germline loops: CDR1 MNHEY, CDR2 SMNVEV (reference sequence). Written as DNA, the CDR3 is TGTGCCAGCAGTTTTGTCAGGGGGCTAGTGGCTTTCTTT. Translation: CASSFVRGLVAFF.

The chain joins TRBV5-1 to TRBJ2-7; 9 bases are a match to TRBD1. The V gene's germline CDR1 is SGHRS and CDR2 YFSETQ. This CDR3 spans 15 amino acids. Trimming at V came to 3 bases and at J to 3 bases, leaving 7 bases not matched to a gene. The CDR3 DNA follows: TGCGCCAGCAGCTCGGGACCGGACAGGGGCTACGAGCAGTACTTC. This translates into CASSSGPDRGYEQYF.

This chain joins TRBV7-9 and TRBJ1-2; maybe TRBD1 (5 bases). The CDR3 length is 10 residues. The germline V gene has CDR1 SEHNR and CDR2 FQNEAQ (reference sequence). V shed 8 bases and J shed 9 bases, with 10 bases lying between them. CDR3 sequence (DNA): TGTGCCAGCGGAACAGGCAGCTACACCTTC. Protein product: CASGTGSYTF.

The chain uses TRBV19 and TRBJ1-1, with TRBD1 identical over 10 bases. Per germline, CDR1 LNHDA and CDR2 SQIVND (reference sequence). The CDR3 runs 16 residues. J was trimmed by 5 bases and V by 6 bases; bases with no gene match: 12. This chain's CDR3 is CASSPRTGTGETEAFF. The CDR3 DNA reads TGTGCCAGTAGCCCTAGAACTGGGACAGGGGAGACTGAAGCTTTCTTT.

J is TRBJ2-1 and V is TRBV10-1; D may be TRBD1 (6 bases). V lost 3 bases, J lost 12 bases, and 15 bases lay in between. CDR1 is WNHNN and CDR2 is SYGVQD in the germline V gene (reference sequence). The CDR3 extends over 13 amino acids. The CDR3 sequence is CASSDLTQGLQFF. CDR3 DNA sequence: TGCGCCAGCAGTGATCTAACACAGGGATTGCAGTTCTTC.

This chain connects TRBV30 to TRBJ2-2; 10 nucleotides match TRBD2. CDR1 GTSNPN and CDR2 SVGIG come from the germline V gene (reference sequence). The CDR3 totals 14 residues. Germline trimming cut 4 bases from V and 5 bases from J; bases unmatched to any gene: 4. CDR3 region: CAWKREGWTGELFF. The CDR3 DNA is TGTGCCTGGAAGCGGGAGGGATGGACCGGGGAGCTGTTTTTT.

Concerning this clone itself: This sample includes further DNA sequences coding for the same CDR3. This rearrangement joins TRBV11-2 to TRBJ2-5, with D perhaps TRBD2 (6 bases). CDR1 is SGHAT, CDR2 FQNNGV, per germline. V was shortened by 3 bases and J by 2 bases, with 7 bases between the two germline ends. The length of the CDR3 is 13 residues. CDR3 loop: CASSLGGQETQYF. Here the CDR3 DNA reads TGTGCCAGCAGCTTGGGGGGACAAGAGACCCAGTACTTC.

This clone was seen more than once but under ten times. The chain links TRBV6-5 to TRBJ1-1, with a weak D call TRBD1 (5 bases). Germline CDR1 is MNHEY and CDR2 is SVGAGI. This CDR3 contains 13 residues. The V end was cut by 5 bases, the J end by 1 base, with 8 bases between. The CDR3 bases are TGTGCCAGCAGTGAAGGGGCGAACACTGAAGCTTTCTTT. Protein sequence: CASSEGANTEAFF.

This clone was recorded a few times. The genes are TRBV19 and TRBJ1-5; D gene unclear. V gave up 1 base and J gave up 4 bases, with 8 bases separating them. Germline V gives CDR1 LNHDA, CDR2 SQIVND (reference sequence). The CDR3 has 14 amino acids. This CDR3 is CASSIARLNQPQHF. The CDR3 DNA reads as TGTGCCAGTAGTATAGCTCGTCTTAATCAGCCCCAGCATTTT.

The chain links TRBV28 to TRBJ2-5; D gene unclear. This CDR3 is built from 12 residues. Germline-derived CDR1 and CDR2 are MDHEN and SYDVKM. The V end was cut by 6 bases, the J end by 5 bases, with 10 bases between. The CDR3 here is CASSTQLETQYF. Written as DNA, the CDR3 is TGTGCCAGCAGCACACAATTGGAGACCCAGTACTTC.

This rearrangement joins TRBV4-1 to TRBJ2-1; 10 bases fit TRBD2. The CDR3 is 15 residues long. Germline lookup yields CDR1 MGHRA and CDR2 YSYEKL. After removal of 1 base from V and 5 bases from J, the junction contained 2 bases not matched to a gene. CDR3 in amino acids: CASSQASGGHNEQFF. DNA for the CDR3: TGCGCCAGCAGCCAAGCTAGCGGGGGCCACAATGAGCAGTTCTTC.